Described below is a single TCR beta chain sequence and its context. Germline CDR1 SQVTM, CDR2 ANQGSEA. The CDR3 is 13 amino acids. Trimming removed 8 bases at V and 2 bases at J, with 13 bases between. The sample is drawn from a study of Graves' ophthalmopathy and Graves' hyperthyroidism. As the template, RNA transcripts were used to amplify TCR beta CDR3 regions. HTBI-primed RT-PCR formed the first round, and a multiplex PCR formed the second. TCRdb called the multiplex PCR reads again in MiXCR, with one record for every CDR3 protein. The table has 740,000 or so distinct CDR3 sequences, 35% to 50% seen once.

The sequence was obtained from an adult man with Graves' ophthalmopathy. Sequencing was done on a sample of peripheral blood. The chain has TRBV29-1 and TRBJ1-5, with D perhaps TRBD1 (5 bases). The CDR3 nucleotides read TGCAGCTTGGGAGGGGTTGGCAATCAGCCCCAGCATTTT. Translation: CSLGGVGNQPQHF. Complete variable domain (other parts from reference TRBV29-1 and TRBJ1-5): SAVISQKPSRDICQRGTSLTIQCQVDSQVTMMFWYRQQPGQSLTLIATANQGSEATYESGFVIDKFPISRPNLTFSTLTVSNMSPEDSSIYLCSLGGVGNQPQHFGDGTRLSIL.